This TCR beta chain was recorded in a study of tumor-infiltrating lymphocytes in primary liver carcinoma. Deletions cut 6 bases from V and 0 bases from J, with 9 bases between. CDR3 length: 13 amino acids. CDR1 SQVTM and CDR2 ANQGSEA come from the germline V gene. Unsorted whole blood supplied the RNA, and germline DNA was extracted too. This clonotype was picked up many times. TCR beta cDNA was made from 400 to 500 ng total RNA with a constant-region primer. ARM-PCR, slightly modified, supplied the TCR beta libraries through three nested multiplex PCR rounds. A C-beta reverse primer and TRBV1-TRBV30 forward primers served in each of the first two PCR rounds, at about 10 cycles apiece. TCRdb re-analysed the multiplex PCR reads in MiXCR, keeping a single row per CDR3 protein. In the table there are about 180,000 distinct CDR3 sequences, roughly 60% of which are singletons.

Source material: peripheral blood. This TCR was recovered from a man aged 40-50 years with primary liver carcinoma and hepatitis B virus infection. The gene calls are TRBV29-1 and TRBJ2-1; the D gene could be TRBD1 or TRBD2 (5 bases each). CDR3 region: CSVRGDSYNEQFF. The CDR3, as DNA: TGCAGCGTCAGAGGGGACTCCTACAATGAGCAGTTCTTC.